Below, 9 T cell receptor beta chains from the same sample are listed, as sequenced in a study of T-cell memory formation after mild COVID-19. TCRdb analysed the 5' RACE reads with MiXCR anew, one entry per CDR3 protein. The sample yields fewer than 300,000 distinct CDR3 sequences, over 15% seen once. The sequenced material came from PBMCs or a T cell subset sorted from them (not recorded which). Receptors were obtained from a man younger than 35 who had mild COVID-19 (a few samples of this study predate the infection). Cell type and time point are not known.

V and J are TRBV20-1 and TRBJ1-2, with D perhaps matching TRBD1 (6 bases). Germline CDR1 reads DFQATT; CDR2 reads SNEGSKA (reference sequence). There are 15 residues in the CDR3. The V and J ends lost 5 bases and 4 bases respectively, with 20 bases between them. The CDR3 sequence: CSAGPGQGTRYGYTF. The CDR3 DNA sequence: TGCAGTGCTGGGCCGGGGCAGGGGACACGCTATGGCTACACCTTC.

The CDR3 DNA reads TGTGCCCACAAACCCGACAGGAGTGATTCACCCCTCCACTTT. Protein: CAHKPDRSDSPLHF. The chain employs TRBV6-1 and TRBJ1-6; D is perhaps TRBD1 (6 bases). Between the trimmed V and J ends, which lost 11 bases and 8 bases, there was a span of 19 bases. The CDR3 runs 14 residues. Per germline, CDR1 MNHNS and CDR2 SASEGT.

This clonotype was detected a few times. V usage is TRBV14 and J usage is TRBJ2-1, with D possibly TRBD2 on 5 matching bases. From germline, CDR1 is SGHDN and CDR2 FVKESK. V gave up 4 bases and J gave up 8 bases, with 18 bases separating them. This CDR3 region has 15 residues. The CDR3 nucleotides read TGTGCCAGCAGCCCCCTCCTAGCCGGGGTGGATGAGCAGTTCTTC. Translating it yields CASSPLLAGVDEQFF.

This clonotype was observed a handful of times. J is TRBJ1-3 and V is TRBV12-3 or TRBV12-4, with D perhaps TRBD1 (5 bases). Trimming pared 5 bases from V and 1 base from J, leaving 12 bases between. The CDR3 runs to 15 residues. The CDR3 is CASSLGQPSGNTIYF. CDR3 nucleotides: TGTGCCAGCAGTCTCGGACAACCATCTGGAAACACCATATATTTT.

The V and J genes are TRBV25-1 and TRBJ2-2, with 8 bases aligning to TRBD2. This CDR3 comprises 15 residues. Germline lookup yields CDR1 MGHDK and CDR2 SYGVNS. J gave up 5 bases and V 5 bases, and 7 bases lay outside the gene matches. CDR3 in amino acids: CASSSAGGATGELFF. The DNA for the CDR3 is TGTGCCAGCAGTTCCGCCGGGGGGGCGACCGGGGAGCTGTTTTTT.

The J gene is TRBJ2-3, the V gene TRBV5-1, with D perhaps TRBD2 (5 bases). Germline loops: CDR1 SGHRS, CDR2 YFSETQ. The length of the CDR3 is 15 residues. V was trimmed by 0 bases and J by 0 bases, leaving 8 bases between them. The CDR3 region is CASSLVGVSTDTQYF. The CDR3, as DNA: TGCGCCAGCAGCTTGGTCGGGGTTAGCACAGATACGCAGTATTTT.

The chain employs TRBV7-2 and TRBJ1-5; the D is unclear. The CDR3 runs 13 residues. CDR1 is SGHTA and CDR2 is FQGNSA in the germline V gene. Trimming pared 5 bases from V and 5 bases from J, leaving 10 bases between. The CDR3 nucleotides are TGTGCCAGCAGCCCCCGGTGGGATCAGCCCCAGCATTTT. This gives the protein CASSPRWDQPQHF.

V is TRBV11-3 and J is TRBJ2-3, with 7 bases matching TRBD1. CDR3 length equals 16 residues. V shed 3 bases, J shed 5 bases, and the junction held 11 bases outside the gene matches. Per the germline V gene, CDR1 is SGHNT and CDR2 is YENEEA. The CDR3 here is CASSLAQGDGGDTQYF. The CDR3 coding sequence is TGTGCCAGCAGCTTGGCGCAGGGGGATGGAGGAGATACGCAGTATTTT.

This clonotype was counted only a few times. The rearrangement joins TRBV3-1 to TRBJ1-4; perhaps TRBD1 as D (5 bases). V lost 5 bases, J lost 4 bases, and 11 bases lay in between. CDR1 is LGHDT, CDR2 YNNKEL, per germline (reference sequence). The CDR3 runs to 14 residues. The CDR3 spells CASSGDSYNEKLFF. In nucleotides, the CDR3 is TGTGCCAGCAGCGGTGACAGTTATAATGAAAAACTGTTTTTT.